The 5 T cell receptor beta chains given below trace back to one sample, sequenced in a study of blood T cell repertoires in COVID-19. Data came from immunoSEQ multiplex PCR; TCRdb stores just in-frame clones and leaves some out. There are around 430,000 clones in the sample; roughly 89% occur only once, and roughly 9.4% lies in the top ten. Input material: PBMCs or T cells enriched from blood (not recorded which). The receptors here all came from a woman aged 45-65 years who had recovered from COVID-19.

As regards this clone: One junction end disagrees with the germline gene, perhaps due to a read error. The V gene is TRBV6-5, the J gene TRBJ1-1; D unclear. CDR1 is MNHEY and CDR2 is SVGAGI in the germline V gene. This CDR3 has 13 amino acids. CDR3 sequence reads: CASSSGLNTEVFF. CDR3 nucleotide sequence: TGTGCCAGCAGTAGCGGATTAAACACTGAAGTTTTCTTT.

This chain uses TRBV14 with TRBJ2-3; maybe TRBD1 (5 bases). CDR3 length: 16 amino acids. CDR1 SGHDN and CDR2 FVKESK come from the germline V gene. Trimming left V 0 bases short and J 0 bases short, with 10 bases between. The CDR3 loop reads CASSQEGHLSTDTQYF. Written as DNA, the CDR3 is TGTGCCAGCAGCCAAGAGGGGCACCTAAGCACAGATACGCAGTATTTT.

Notes on this clone: Other nucleotide sequences from this sample produce the same CDR3. The genes are TRBV15 and TRBJ1-5, with no clear D. The germline V and J ends were trimmed by 0 bases and 4 bases, with 7 bases remaining between them. The CDR3 runs 14 residues. CDR1 is LNHNV and CDR2 is YYDKDF in the germline V gene (reference sequence). For the CDR3, the DNA is TGTGCCACCAGCAGAGAGCGGGGAAATCAGCCCCAGCATTTT. Its protein is CATSRERGNQPQHF. Full variable domain (rest looked up from reference TRBV15 and TRBJ1-5): DAMVIQNPRYQVTQFGKPVTLSCSQTLNHNVMYWYQQKSSQAPKLLFHYYDKDFNNEADTPDNFQSRRPNTSFCFLDIRSPGLGDTAMYLCATSRERGNQPQHFGDGTRLSIL.

V usage is TRBV27 and J usage is TRBJ2-7; 8 positions agree with TRBD1. V lost 6 bases to trimming and J lost 0 bases; unmatched junction nucleotides: 7. Germline values: CDR1 MNHEY, CDR2 SMNVEV (reference sequence). The CDR3 is made up of 15 amino acids. In DNA form, the CDR3 reads TGTGCCAGCAGAAAGCCGGGACAGGACTCCTACGAGCAGTACTTC. This translates into CASRKPGQDSYEQYF.

The rearrangement uses TRBV19 and TRBJ1-2, with D possibly being TRBD1 (6 bases). The CDR3 length is 14 residues. The V and J ends lost 10 bases and 0 bases respectively, with 15 bases between them. Germline V CDR1 and CDR2: LNHDA, SQIVND (reference sequence). The CDR3 loop reads CATRTVFSNYGYTF. Here the CDR3 DNA reads TGTGCCACCCGGACAGTTTTCTCTAACTATGGCTACACCTTC. Drawing the rest from reference TRBV19 and TRBJ1-2, the complete variable domain is DGGITQSPKYLFRKEGQNVTLSCEQNLNHDAMYWYRQDPGQGLRLIYYSQIVNDFQKGDIAEGYSVSREKKESFPLTVTSAQKNPTAFYLCATRTVFSNYGYTFGSGTRLTVV.